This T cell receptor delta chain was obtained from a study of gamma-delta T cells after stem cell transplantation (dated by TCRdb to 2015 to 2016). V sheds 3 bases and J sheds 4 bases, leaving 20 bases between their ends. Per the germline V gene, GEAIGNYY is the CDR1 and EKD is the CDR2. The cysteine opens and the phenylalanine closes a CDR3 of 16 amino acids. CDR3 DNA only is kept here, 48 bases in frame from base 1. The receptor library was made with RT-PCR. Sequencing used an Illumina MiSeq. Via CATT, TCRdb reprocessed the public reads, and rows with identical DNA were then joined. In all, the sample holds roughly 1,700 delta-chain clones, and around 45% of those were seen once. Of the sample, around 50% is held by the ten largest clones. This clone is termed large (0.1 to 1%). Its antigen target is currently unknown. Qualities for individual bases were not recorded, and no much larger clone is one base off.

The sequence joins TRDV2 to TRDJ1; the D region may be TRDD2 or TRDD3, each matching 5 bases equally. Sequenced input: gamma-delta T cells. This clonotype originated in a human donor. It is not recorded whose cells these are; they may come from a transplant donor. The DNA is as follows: TGTGCCTGTGACTTCCTCATGGTTGATACTCGCGATAAACTCATCTTT. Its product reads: CACDFLMVDTRDKLIF.